Listed below are T cell receptor beta chains from one sample, sequenced in a study of response to subunit inactivated influenza vaccine. TCRdb reprocessed the RT-PCR reads with MiXCR, giving one entry per CDR3 protein. The sample has about 500,000 distinct CDR3 sequences; approximately 15% are singletons. The material sequenced was CD4+ T cells sorted from PBMCs, taken less than 30 months after vaccination. These receptors originate from a man aged 45-69 years who received an inactivated influenza vaccine. Each CDR3 is given with its conserved first and last residue. A D gene is named only where the DNA matches it firmly. A row's size may be missing; if present it is once, few, many or a size class.

clone_size,j_call,v_call,d_call,cdr3_aa,cdr3_nt
few,TRBJ1-5,TRBV7-2,-,CASSAGPPQPQHF,TGTGCCAGCAGCGCGGGGCCCCCTCAGCCCCAGCATTTT
-,TRBJ2-5,TRBV7-2,-,CASSLGRDVGTQYF,TGTGCCAGCAGCTTAGGGAGGGACGTTGGGACCCAGTACTTC
-,TRBJ1-2,TRBV9,-,CASSVGPTPYGYTF,TGTGCCAGCAGCGTAGGGCCCACACCCTATGGCTACACCTTC
-,TRBJ2-3,TRBV5-1,-,CASSPGTGLWSDTQYF,TGCGCCAGCAGCCCCGGCACTGGTTTATGGTCAGATACGCAGTATTTT
few,TRBJ2-1,TRBV10-3,-,CAISTGSNNEQFF,TGTGCCATCAGCACCGGGTCAAACAATGAGCAGTTCTTC
-,TRBJ2-1,TRBV9,-,CASSVVGNLGNEQFF,TGTGCCAGCAGCGTAGTAGGGAACCTAGGGAATGAGCAGTTCTTC
few,TRBJ1-2,TRBV6-1,TRBD1,CASSAHRGSYGYTF,TGTGCCAGCAGCGCCCACAGGGGGTCTTATGGCTACACCTTC
-,TRBJ2-1,TRBV29-1,TRBD2,CSVESSGRRDEQFF,TGCAGCGTTGAGTCTAGCGGGCGGCGCGATGAGCAGTTCTTC
few,TRBJ1-1,TRBV6-1,-,CASSRAGTNTEAFF,TGTGCCAGCAGTCGTGCGGGGACGAACACTGAAGCTTTCTTT
-,TRBJ2-1,TRBV7-8,-,CASSPGRTGFYNEQFF,TGTGCCAGCAGCCCCGGTCGTACAGGCTTCTACAATGAGCAGTTCTTC
-,TRBJ1-2,TRBV28,TRBD1,CASSFPTGASYGYTF,TGTGCCAGCAGTTTCCCGACAGGGGCCTCCTATGGCTACACCTTC
many,TRBJ2-2,TRBV7-2,-,CASSLFTRTGELFF,TGTGCCAGCAGCTTATTTACGCGGACCGGGGAGCTGTTTTTT
-,TRBJ2-7,TRBV20-1,-,CSARDLASPTYEQYF,TGCAGTGCTAGAGATCTCGCCAGCCCGACCTACGAGCAGTACTTC
-,TRBJ2-3,TRBV7-9,-,CASSLTGAADTQYF,TGTGCCAGCAGCTTGACGGGGGCCGCCGATACGCAGTATTTT
many,TRBJ1-1,TRBV3-1,-,CASSPGQSNTEAFF,TGTGCCAGCAGCCCGGGACAATCGAACACTGAAGCTTTCTTT
-,TRBJ1-1,TRBV5-1,TRBD1,CASSLDGTVMNTEAFF,TGCGCCAGCAGCTTGGACGGGACAGTCATGAACACTGAAGCTTTCTTT
many,TRBJ2-3,TRBV12-3/TRBV12-4,-,CASNPGHSTDTQYF,TGTGCCAGTAACCCGGGACACAGCACAGATACGCAGTATTTT
-,TRBJ1-1,TRBV20-1,-,CSAIEFFAKAFF,TGCAGTGCTATTGAGTTTTTCGCTAAAGCTTTCTTT
few,TRBJ2-3,TRBV11-2,TRBD2,CASSILIAGGGDTQYF,TGTGCCAGCAGCATCCTCATAGCGGGGGGCGGAGATACGCAGTATTTT
few,TRBJ1-2,TRBV6-2/TRBV6-3,-,CASSYAAYGYTF,TGTGCCAGCAGTTATGCAGCCTATGGCTACACCTTC
-,TRBJ2-1,TRBV12-3/TRBV12-4,-,CASSLAPGGGAIEQFF,TGTGCCAGCAGTTTAGCCCCAGGTGGGGGGGCCATTGAGCAGTTCTTC
-,TRBJ2-2,TRBV10-1,TRBD2,CASSSGSTNTGELFF,TGCGCCAGCAGTAGCGGGAGCACCAACACCGGGGAGCTGTTTTTT
few,TRBJ1-1,TRBV7-8,-,CASSLGGVQNTEAFF,TGTGCCAGCAGCTTAGGTGGGGTTCAGAACACTGAAGCTTTCTTT
few,TRBJ1-6,TRBV11-2,-,CASSLALGPGTAIDSPLHF,TGTGCCAGCAGCCTCGCCTTAGGTCCCGGGACCGCGATAGATTCACCCCTCCACTTT
few,TRBJ1-1,TRBV27,TRBD1,CASSFPRGRVMNTEAFF,TGTGCCAGCAGTTTCCCCAGGGGGCGAGTGATGAACACTGAAGCTTTCTTT
many,TRBJ2-1,TRBV10-3,-,CAISEGANEQFF,TGTGCCATCAGTGAGGGGGCGAATGAGCAGTTCTTC
many,TRBJ2-3,TRBV20-1,TRBD2,CSARPLGLAGAWSTDTQYF,TGCAGTGCTAGACCCCTTGGACTAGCGGGGGCCTGGAGCACAGATACGCAGTATTTT
few,TRBJ2-1,TRBV6-5,TRBD2,CASSYPASGSGYEQFF,TGTGCCAGCAGTTACCCAGCTAGCGGGAGTGGGTATGAGCAGTTCTTC
-,TRBJ2-1,TRBV28,TRBD2,CASSQPGGRGDEQFF,TGTGCCAGCAGTCAACCCGGGGGGAGGGGCGATGAGCAGTTCTTC
-,TRBJ2-3,TRBV20-1,-,CSATLLDTQYF,TGCAGTGCTACGTTATTGGATACGCAGTATTTT
-,TRBJ2-1,TRBV4-2,-,CASSQSWGKKEQFF,TGTGCCAGCAGCCAAAGCTGGGGAAAGAAGGAGCAGTTCTTC
-,TRBJ2-3,TRBV6-2/TRBV6-3,TRBD2,CASSYSVGLAGVLHQTTDTQYF,TGTGCCAGCAGTTACAGCGTAGGACTAGCGGGGGTACTACACCAAACCACAGATACGCAGTATTTT